This T cell receptor beta chain appears in the sequencing data of a study of Graves' ophthalmopathy and Graves' hyperthyroidism. Study findings and constraints: Progression of ophthalmopathy was predicted by the model with 65% to 71% sensitivity and under 75% specificity. Most thyroid clonotypes expanded beyond 0.001 frequency were also found in blood.

Physicians reached a diagnosis by relying on clinical symptoms, serum thyroxine, TRAb, thyroid ultrasound and orbital computed tomography. Trimming took 4 bases from V and 6 from J, leaving 11 bases between them. This CDR3 contains 12 residues. CDR1 and CDR2 from the germline V gene are SGDLS and YYNGEE. The study amplified TCR beta CDR3 regions using RNA transcripts. The first round was an RT-PCR with HTBI primers, and the second round was a multiplex PCR. TCRdb fed the multiplex PCR reads into MiXCR, producing one record per CDR3 protein. The sample yields almost 750,000 distinct CDR3 sequences, roughly two fifths seen once. For this clonotype: The antigen remains undetermined.

The TCR was taken from an adult man with Graves' ophthalmopathy. Sequences were obtained from peripheral blood. The chain combines TRBV9 with TRBJ2-7; D is unresolved. The CDR3, as DNA: TGTGCCAGCAGCCTCGACTCTATCGAGCAGTACTTC. It specifies CASSLDSIEQYF.